The 10 T cell receptor beta chains below come from one sample, sequenced in a study of shared clonotypes between healthy human individuals (TCRdb year 2020). CD8 naive samples were CD45RO-negative cells positively selected for CCR7, giving a CD45RA+CCR7+ population that excluded TemRA cells. Library prep was done by the immunoSEQ multiplex PCR assay. TCRdb took over this immuneACCESS table, retaining in-frame rearrangements with V and J assigned. Such tables are incomplete; in checked studies, under half of the missing clones stem from an unresolved V gene, and the remainder is unexplained. The sample table contains roughly 810,000 clones; only one count was recorded for about 96% of them. About 0.21% of the sample is in the top ten clones. Specimen: naive CD8+ T cells sorted from blood. The sample's cell subset or site label is to be understood as: CD45RA+CCR7+. The receptors come from a man aged 30 to 45 in good health.

V and J are TRBV9 and TRBJ1-4; D not certain. CDR1 is SGDLS, CDR2 YYNGEE, per germline. Trimming left V 3 bases short and J 7 bases short, with 7 bases between. CDR3 length: 12 amino acids. CDR3 nucleotides: TGTGCCAGCAGCGGGCCCCGTGAAAAACTGTTTTTT. Protein sequence: CASSGPREKLFF.

This clone showed up just once. J is TRBJ1-3 and V is TRBV7-9; no definite D call. V lost 5 bases to trimming and J lost 0 bases, with 8 bases between them. The CDR3 covers 14 residues. Germline CDR1 SEHNR, CDR2 FQNEAQ (reference sequence). This CDR3 reads CASSAQSSGNTIYF. The CDR3 nucleotides read TGTGCCAGCAGCGCTCAGAGCTCTGGAAACACCATATATTTT.

This clone has just one count. This chain connects TRBV10-2 to TRBJ2-1, with 10 bases that match TRBD2. V lost 6 bases to trimming and J lost 6 bases; unmatched junction nucleotides: 8. The CDR3 length is 15 residues. The germline gives CDR1 WSHSY, CDR2 SAAADI. DNA for the CDR3: TGCGCCAGCAGCCCAACTAGCGGGACGTTCAATGAGCAGTTCTTC. Protein sequence: CASSPTSGTFNEQFF.

The chain carries TRBV29-1 and TRBJ2-6, with D perhaps given as TRBD1 or TRBD2 (7 bases each). Trimming stripped 4 bases from V and 1 base from J, with 23 bases between. The length of the CDR3 is 19 residues. CDR1 and CDR2 from the germline V gene are SQVTM and ANQGSEA. In DNA form, the CDR3 reads TGCAGCGTTGTGGTTCCGGACGACAGGGAGGGATCTGGGGCCAACGTCCTGACTTTC. It specifies CSVVVPDDREGSGANVLTF.

This clone was recorded once. The chain joins TRBV7-6 to TRBJ1-2; D not certain. V lost 5 bases, J lost 8 bases, and 15 bases lay in between. The length of the CDR3 is 13 residues. Germline V gene sequence: CDR1 SGHVS, CDR2 FNYEAQ. The CDR3 sequence is CASSPLWAEGYTF. CDR3 DNA: TGTGCCAGCAGCCCCCTGTGGGCGGAAGGCTACACCTTC.

The chain recombines TRBV2 with TRBJ2-5, with TRBD1 matching 9 bases. Trimming removed 4 bases from V and 3 bases from J; junction bases left unmatched: 0. The CDR3 spans 13 residues. CDR1 and CDR2 from the germline V gene are SNHLY and FYNNEI. The CDR3 bases are TGTGCCAGCAGTGGGGACAGGGAAGAGACCCAGTACTTC. This sequence encodes CASSGDREETQYF. Combining the CDR3 with reference TRBV2 and TRBJ2-5 gives the whole variable domain EPEVTQTPSHQVTQMGQEVILRCVPISNHLYFYWYRQILGQKVEFLVSFYNNEISEKSEIFDDQFSVERPDGSNFTLKIRSTKLEDSAMYFCASSGDREETQYFGPGTRLLVL.

As concerns this clone: In the same sample, other DNA sequences code for this CDR3. The V and J genes are TRBV27 and TRBJ1-5; D gene ambiguous. The CDR3 has 14 residues. Germline lookup yields CDR1 MNHEY and CDR2 SMNVEV (reference sequence). Trimming left V 3 bases short and J 1 base short, with 7 bases between. CDR3 sequence: CASSFLGSNQPQHF. CDR3 DNA sequence: TGTGCCAGCAGTTTCCTAGGGAGCAATCAGCCCCAGCATTTT.

The CDR3 reads CASGQGDPNYGYTF. The DNA of the CDR3 is TGTGCCAGCGGGCAGGGGGACCCTAACTATGGCTACACCTTC. The chain couples TRBV2 to TRBJ1-2, with 7 bases aligning to TRBD1. After removal of 8 bases from V and 0 bases from J, the junction contained 6 bases not matched to a gene. This CDR3 has 14 amino acids. CDR1 and CDR2 from the germline V gene are SNHLY and FYNNEI.

The CDR3 DNA follows: TGTGCCAGCAGTGATCTACAGGGTTGGTACGAGCAGTACTTC. Protein sequence: CASSDLQGWYEQYF. The V and J genes are TRBV28 and TRBJ2-7; D possibly corresponds to TRBD1 (6 bases). V lost 5 bases and J 4 bases, leaving 15 bases between the germline ends. The germline V gene encodes CDR1 MDHEN and CDR2 SYDVKM. This CDR3 contains 14 residues.

The chain couples TRBV28 to TRBJ1-4; D is unclear. The V end was cut by 6 bases, the J end by 2 bases, with 4 bases between. Germline V gene sequence: CDR1 MDHEN, CDR2 SYDVKM. There are 12 residues in the CDR3. The CDR3 reads CASRGTNEKLFF. The CDR3 region has the DNA TGTGCCAGCAGAGGGACTAATGAAAAACTGTTTTTT. The full variable domain, with the rest looked up from reference TRBV28 and TRBJ1-4, is DVKVTQSSRYLVKRTGEKVFLECVQDMDHENMFWYRQDPGLGLRLIYFSYDVKMKEKGDIPEGYSVSREKKERFSLILESASTNQTSMYLCASRGTNEKLFFGSGTQLSVL.